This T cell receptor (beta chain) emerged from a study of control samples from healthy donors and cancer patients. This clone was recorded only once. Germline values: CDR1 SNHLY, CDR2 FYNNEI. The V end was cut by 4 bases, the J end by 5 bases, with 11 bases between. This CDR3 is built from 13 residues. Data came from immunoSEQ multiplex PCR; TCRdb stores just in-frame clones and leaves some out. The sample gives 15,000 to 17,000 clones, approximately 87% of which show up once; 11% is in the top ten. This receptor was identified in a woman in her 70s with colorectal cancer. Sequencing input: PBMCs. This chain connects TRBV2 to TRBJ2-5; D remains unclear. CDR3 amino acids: CASSGIAGETQYF. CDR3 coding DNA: TGTGCCAGCAGTGGTATAGCAGGCGAGACCCAGTACTTC.